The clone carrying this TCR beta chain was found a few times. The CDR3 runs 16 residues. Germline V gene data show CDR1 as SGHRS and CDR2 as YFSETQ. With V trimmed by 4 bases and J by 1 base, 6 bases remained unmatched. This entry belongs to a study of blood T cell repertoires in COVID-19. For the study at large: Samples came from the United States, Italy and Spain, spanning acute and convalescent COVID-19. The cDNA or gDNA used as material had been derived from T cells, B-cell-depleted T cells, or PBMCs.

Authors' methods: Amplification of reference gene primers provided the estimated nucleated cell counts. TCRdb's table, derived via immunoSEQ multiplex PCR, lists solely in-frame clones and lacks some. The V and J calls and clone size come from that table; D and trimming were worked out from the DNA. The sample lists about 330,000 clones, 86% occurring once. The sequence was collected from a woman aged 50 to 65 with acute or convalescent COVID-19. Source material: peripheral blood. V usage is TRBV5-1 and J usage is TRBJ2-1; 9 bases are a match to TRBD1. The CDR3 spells CASSTYGQGSYNEQFF. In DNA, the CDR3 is TGCGCCAGCAGCACATACGGACAGGGGTCCTACAATGAGCAGTTCTTC.